This T cell receptor beta chain was identified in a study of TIL therapy for anti-PD-1-resistant metastatic lung cancer (dated by TCRdb to about 2021). Regarding the research as a whole: Tumors were harvested before any PD-1/PD-L1 blockade; patients then received nivolumab, and those progressing received lymphodepletion, expanded TIL infusion and IL-2. A median age of about 59 years (range roughly 35-75) and a median tumor PD-L1 proportion score of roughly 5.4% were recorded among enrolled patients. The cohort was composed predominantly of lung adenocarcinoma, with a few EGFR-mutant and two ALK-rearranged tumors included, and half of patients were identified as current or former smokers. Across the cohort, whole-exome sequencing showed a median non-synonymous tumor mutation burden of less than 1.7 mutations per megabase. Clonotypes were tracked across tumor, expanded TIL product and serial blood samples by T cell receptor beta sequencing of tumor and peripheral blood.

The paper's findings and limits, for the study overall: The study protocol defined all tumor marker inferences as exploratory. Clonotypes from the infused TIL partially replaced the baseline peripheral repertoire and then declined over months, and persistence showed no apparent association with response. Because the cohort was highly selected, with more treatment-naive, never-smoker and oncogene-addicted patients than is typical, generalizability is limited.

CDR1 and CDR2 are drawn from the germline V gene (reference sequence): LNHDA, SQIVND. The CDR3 numbers 14 residues from cysteine through phenylalanine. The only DNA kept is the CDR3, 42 bases in frame from the first base. The germline ends are 15 bases apart after V is trimmed by 4 bases and J by 6 bases. Taken with the paper, the label for time point translates to: pre-treatment sample, taken before nivolumab and TIL therapy. Adults with stage 4 NSCLC were enrolled in a dual-center phase I trial from 2017 to early 2020. Samples were obtained from a single-arm, open-label phase I trial in which tumor-infiltrating lymphocyte therapy with nivolumab was evaluated in advanced non-small cell lung cancer. Mononuclear cells from blood collected in EDTA tubes were isolated on a Ficoll gradient and snap-frozen as pellets, and DNA was then extracted using a Qiagen mini-prep kit. To note about this clone: It lacks a known antigen. Base qualities are not at hand, and no much larger clone is one base apart.

The immunoSEQ v3 hsTCRB kit was used to amplify TCR beta CDR3 regions from genomic DNA through bias-controlled multiplex PCR. An Illumina NextSeq 500 was used to sequence the TCR libraries, reaching 2 million or so read pairs at survey level or about 5-6.5 million at deep level. The original methods were these. V, D and J genes were assigned, non-productive sequences were removed, and clonality was reported by immunoSEQ Analyzer software. Repertoires were compared by productive Simpson clonality and by the Morisita overlap index of productive TRB rearrangements between infused TIL and blood. Absolute clonotype counts in blood were estimated by multiplying the lymphocyte count by the CD3+ fraction and by the productive frequency of the clone. The immuneACCESS repertoire file appears here via TCRdb, limited to in-frame rearrangements. These files lack a portion of the clones; in checked studies, under half of the deficit traces to unresolved V genes, and the cause of the others is not known. V and J calls and clone size are those listed in that table; D and trimming were worked out from the DNA. This sample holds approximately 16,000 clones; less than 80% were observed only once. Of the sample, around 33% falls within the top ten clones.

The sequence is built from TRBV19 and TRBJ1-2; TRBD1 could be the D gene, as 5 bases match. Source: blood, taken at baseline. This clonotype was sampled from a person aged 25 to 79 with non-small cell lung cancer. CDR3 reads: CASSTRDKLHGYTF. In nucleotide form, the sequence is TGTGCCAGTAGTACCAGGGATAAATTGCATGGCTACACCTTC.